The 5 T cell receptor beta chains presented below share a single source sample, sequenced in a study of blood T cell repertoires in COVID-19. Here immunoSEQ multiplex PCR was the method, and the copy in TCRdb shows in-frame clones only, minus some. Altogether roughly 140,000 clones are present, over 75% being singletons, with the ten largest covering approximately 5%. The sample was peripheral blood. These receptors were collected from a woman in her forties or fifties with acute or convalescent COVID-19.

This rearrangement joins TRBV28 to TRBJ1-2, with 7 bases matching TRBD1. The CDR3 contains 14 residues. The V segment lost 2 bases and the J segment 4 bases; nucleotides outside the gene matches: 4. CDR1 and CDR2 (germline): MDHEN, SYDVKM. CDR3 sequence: CASSLGQAIYGYTF. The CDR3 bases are TGTGCCAGCAGTTTAGGACAGGCAATCTATGGCTACACCTTC.

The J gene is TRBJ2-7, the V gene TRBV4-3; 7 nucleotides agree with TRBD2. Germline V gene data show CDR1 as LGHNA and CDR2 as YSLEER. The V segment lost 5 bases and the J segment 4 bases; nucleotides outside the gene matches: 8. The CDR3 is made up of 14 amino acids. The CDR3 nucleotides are TGCGCCAGCAGCGCTTGGGGCGGGGGTTACGAGCAGTACTTC. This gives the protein CASSAWGGGYEQYF.

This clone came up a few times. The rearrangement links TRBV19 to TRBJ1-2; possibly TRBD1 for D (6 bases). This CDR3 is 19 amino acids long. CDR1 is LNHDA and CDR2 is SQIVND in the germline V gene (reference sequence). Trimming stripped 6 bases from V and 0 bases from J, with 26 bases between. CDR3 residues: CASRAILGQGTHANYGYTF. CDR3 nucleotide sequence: TGTGCCAGTAGAGCCATTCTGGGACAAGGAACCCACGCTAACTATGGCTACACCTTC.

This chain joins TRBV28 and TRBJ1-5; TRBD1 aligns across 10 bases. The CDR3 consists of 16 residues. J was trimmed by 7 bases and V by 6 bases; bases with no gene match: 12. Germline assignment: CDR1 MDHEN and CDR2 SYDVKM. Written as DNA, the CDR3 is TGTGCCAGCAGGACCGACAGGGGGCTTGTAGGGCAGCCCCAGCATTTT. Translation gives CASRTDRGLVGQPQHF.

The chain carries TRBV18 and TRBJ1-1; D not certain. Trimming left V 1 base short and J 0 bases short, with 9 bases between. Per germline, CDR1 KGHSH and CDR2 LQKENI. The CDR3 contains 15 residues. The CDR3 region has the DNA TGTGCCAGCTCACCACGGCCGGAGGTGAACACTGAAGCTTTCTTT. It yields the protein CASSPRPEVNTEAFF. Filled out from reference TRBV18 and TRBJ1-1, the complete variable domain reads NAGVMQNPRHLVRRRGQEARLRCSPMKGHSHVYWYRQLPEEGLKFMVYLQKENIIDESGMPKERFSAEFPKEGPSILRIQQVVRGDSAAYFCASSPRPEVNTEAFFGQGTRLTVV.